This T cell receptor beta chain stems from a study of persistence of HIV-infected CD4 T cells (dated by TCRdb to 2020 to 2022). Concerning the study at large: CMV- and HIV-1 Gag-responding CD4+ T cells were isolated from ART-treated individuals so that antigen-driven clonal expansion of HIV-1-infected cells could be examined. Participants had been on suppressive ART for a median of 8 years. Peripheral blood samples of up to about 180 mL were taken at multiple time points, with the exception of two participants who underwent leukapheresis at a single time point. Proviral sequencing was used to assess clonality among infected cells, whereas TCRbeta sequencing gauged the clonality of all cells within each sorted population. In the cross-participant TCR cluster analysis, eight or nine participants were included for CMV and more than 5 participants were included for Gag. The full study reports these points: Degenerate expanded CDR3beta sequences were enriched in antigen-responding cells, suggesting convergent selection of CD4+ responses to CMV and Gag. Significantly lower TCRbeta richness was observed in CMV- and Gag-responding cells than in anti-CD3/anti-CD28-responding cells, and higher oligoclonality was observed in CMV-responding cells than in CD3/CD28-stimulated and Gag-responding cells. Only a small number of individuals took part in the study, and the range of antigens tested was limited. Bulk TCR analyses could not be limited to the rare CMV-responding cells that actually contained HIV-1 proviruses. Within the same sorted populations, TCR oligoclonality correlated with proviral oligoclonality.

The CDR3 covers 16 residues, taking in both the cysteine and the phenylalanine. The read is trimmed to its CDR3 DNA, 48 bases read in frame from base 1. V is shortened by 0 bases, J by 3 bases, and the region joining them spans 11 bases. CDR1 WNHNN and CDR2 SYGVQD were looked up in the germline V gene (reference sequence). The immunoSEQ hsTCRB assay version 4 in survey mode was used to sequence TCRbeta repertoires from genomic DNA. For TCRbeta sequencing, genomic DNA was diluted to around 10 ng/uL, and up to roughly 1 ug was used per sample. Regarding the original processing steps: Analysis of the TCRbeta data was done in ImmunoSeq Analyzer 3.0, and diversity was computed on productive nucleotide rearrangements. Lower-bound TCR diversity was estimated with the improved Chao index, and clonality with the Gini coefficient using the Immunarch R package. When different nucleotide rearrangements encoded the same CDR3beta amino acid sequence, each rearrangement was treated as a distinct clonotype. TCRbeta sequences significantly enriched in antigen-responding cells relative to anti-CD3/anti-CD28-activated cells were identified by differential abundance analysis. GLIPH2 clustered TCRs by predicted peptide-MHC specificity, both within individual participants and across merged participant data sets. TCRdb obtained this table from immuneACCESS and retained in-frame rearrangements with V and J assigned. These tables miss some clones; where compared with another copy, unresolved V genes account for less than half of the shortfall, and the remainder is unexplained. V and J calls and clone size come straight from that table; D and trimming were deduced from the DNA. This sample comprises 30,000 to 45,000 clones, roughly 84% of them detected only once. In total, the top ten clones hold 4.5% to 6% of the sample.

What the treatment or condition label conveys for this sample: suppressive antiretroviral therapy. Cells were stimulated with a pool of overlapping HIV-1 Gag 15-mer peptides at roughly 0.99 ug per peptide per mL. Nonresponding CD40L-negative CD69-negative CD45RO-high memory CD4+ T cells were sorted as memory populations depleted of antigen-responding cells. HIV-1-infected adults in whom suppressive ART had been started during chronic infection were enrolled as participants. Plasma HIV-1 RNA had been undetectable (below 50 copies/mL) in participants for at least 4 years. To be included, participants needed a CD4+ T cell count above 400 cells/uL and a positive CMV serology. Before stimulation, PBMCs were isolated using density centrifugation and depleted of CD8+ T cells. Stimulation of CD8-depleted PBMCs was carried out for over 15 hours with anti-CD28/CD49d costimulation, CD40-blocking antibody and enfuvirtide, to prevent new infections. Cell sorting was done on a Beckman Coulter MoFlo Legacy or XDP sorter, and dead cells were excluded with propidium iodide. For samples with more than one million cells, genomic DNA was extracted with the QIAamp DNA Mini Kit, and for all other samples the Quick-DNA Microprep Kit was used.

As for this clone: No cognate antigen has been identified for it. The input lacks base qualities; no much larger clone sits a single base away.

The sequences come from cultured CD4+ T cells from PBMCs, collected from a patient who received antiretroviral therapy. This sample's cell subset or site label indicates: CD40L-CD69- CD45RO-high memory CD4 T cells not responding to Gag peptides. This sequence was found in an adult with HIV. The donor label of this sample is uncertain. The chain links TRBV10-1 with TRBJ2-2, with no D gene named confidently. The DNA sequence reads TGCGCCAGCAGTGAGTCGCATACCGTGTACACCGGGGAGCTGTTTTTT. Translated, it gives CASSESHTVYTGELFF.